These 15 T cell receptor beta chains came from one sample sequenced in a study of control samples from healthy donors and cancer patients. The data were produced by immunoSEQ multiplex PCR, yet TCRdb's version contains in-frame clones alone and is incomplete. This sample carries about 270,000 clones, over 70% of them seen once, and the ten largest clones take 10% to 15%. Source material: PBMCs. The receptors stem from a woman in her fifties or sixties with lung cancer.

The chain combines TRBV29-1 with TRBJ1-1, with 8 bases identical to TRBD1. The V segment lost 6 bases and the J segment 4 bases; nucleotides outside the gene matches: 10. The length of the CDR3 is 14 residues. CDR1 is SQVTM and CDR2 is ANQGSEA in the germline V gene. The chain's CDR3 is CSVSSGQVGTEAFF. In DNA form, the CDR3 reads TGCAGCGTGTCCTCGGGACAGGTGGGCACTGAAGCTTTCTTT.

A note on this clone: Other DNA sequences of this sample code for an identical CDR3. The V gene is TRBV2, the J gene TRBJ2-7, with 7 nucleotides matching TRBD1. The CDR3 consists of 13 residues. The germline V gene encodes CDR1 SNHLY and CDR2 FYNNEI. Losses at the gene ends were 6 bases for V and 0 bases for J; bases not matched to a gene: 2. The CDR3 is CASSRDSSYEQYF. CDR3 DNA: TGTGCCAGCAGCCGGGACAGCTCCTACGAGCAGTACTTC.

This chain uses TRBV10-3 with TRBJ2-1, with TRBD1 matching over 12 bases. After removal of 9 bases from V and 9 bases from J, the junction contained 9 bases not matched to a gene. This CDR3 has 14 amino acids. CDR1 and CDR2 from the germline V gene are ENHRY and SYGVKD. The CDR3 sequence: CAILPGQGAGEQFF. The CDR3 DNA follows: TGTGCCATTTTACCGGGACAGGGGGCAGGTGAGCAGTTCTTC.

The chain combines TRBV5-1 with TRBJ2-2, with 9 bases that match TRBD2. This CDR3 spans 16 amino acids. The germline CDR1 and CDR2 sequences are SGHRS and YFSETQ. Trimming at V came to 4 bases and at J to 1 base, leaving 5 bases not matched to a gene. The chain's CDR3 is CASSQQTSGNTGELFF. CDR3 in DNA: TGCGCCAGCAGCCAGCAGACTAGCGGGAACACCGGGGAGCTGTTTTTT.

The rearrangement joins TRBV6-2 or TRBV6-3 to TRBJ1-3; D not resolved. Looked up from germline, CDR1 is MNHEY and CDR2 is SVGEGT. Trimming left V 0 bases short and J 0 bases short, with 9 bases between. This CDR3 is built from 16 residues. The CDR3 bases are TGTGCCAGCAGTTACTCCCAGACATCCTCTGGAAACACCATATATTTT. Translated: CASSYSQTSSGNTIYF.

The chain has TRBV28 and TRBJ2-1; 7 bases line up with TRBD2. CDR1 is MDHEN and CDR2 is SYDVKM in the germline V gene. J lost 5 bases, V lost 3 bases, and 7 bases had no gene match. The CDR3 runs to 15 residues. CDR3 in DNA: TGTGCCAGCAGTTTCGGGCGGGGGACCCACAATGAGCAGTTCTTC. Its translation: CASSFGRGTHNEQFF.

The chain employs TRBV10-3 and TRBJ2-1; D uncertain. Trimming cost V 0 bases and J 16 bases, with 16 bases left between them. Per the germline V gene, CDR1 is ENHRY and CDR2 is SYGVKD. CDR3 length: 13 residues. CDR3 DNA sequence: TGTGCCATCAGTGAGTCGGACCGAGCTGGAGATTTCTTC. Translating it yields CAISESDRAGDFF.

The chain uses TRBV11-2 and TRBJ2-7; D is tentatively TRBD1 or TRBD2 (5 bases each). V shed 3 bases and J shed 7 bases, with 10 bases lying between them. This CDR3 is built from 12 residues. The germline gives CDR1 SGHAT, CDR2 FQNNGV. The CDR3 sequence is CASSFGAEEQYF. Here the CDR3 DNA reads TGTGCCAGCAGCTTCGGGGCTGAAGAGCAGTACTTC.

The chain joins TRBV4-1 to TRBJ1-5; unclear D gene. The length of the CDR3 is 15 residues. V lost 1 base and J lost 2, with 9 bases in between. Germline V gene lookup returns CDR1 MGHRA and CDR2 YSYEKL. CDR3: CASSQGQARNQPQHF. The CDR3 DNA sequence: TGCGCCAGCAGCCAAGGGCAGGCTCGCAATCAGCCCCAGCATTTT.

The rearrangement links TRBV9 to TRBJ2-2; D is possibly TRBD2 (5 bases). Germline values: CDR1 SGDLS, CDR2 YYNGEE. V was shortened by 0 bases and J by 17 bases, with 17 bases between the two germline ends. This CDR3 spans 13 amino acids. CDR3 sequence (DNA): TGTGCCAGCAGCGTAGTCGGGGTTCCCCCTATTTTTTTT. This sequence encodes CASSVVGVPPIFF.

The genes are TRBV11-2 and TRBJ2-2, with D perhaps TRBD1 or TRBD2 (5 bases each). The germline V and J ends were trimmed by 4 bases and 0 bases, with 6 bases remaining between them. The CDR3 totals 14 residues. Germline V CDR1 and CDR2: SGHAT, FQNNGV. CDR3: CASSSGPNTGELFF. CDR3 nucleotides: TGTGCCAGCAGCTCGGGACCGAACACCGGGGAGCTGTTTTTT.

The chain has TRBV7-9 and TRBJ2-7; TRBD2 matches 8 bases. The CDR3 has 16 amino acids. CDR1 SEHNR and CDR2 FQNEAQ come from the germline V gene (reference sequence). V gave up 2 bases and J gave up 6 bases; unmatched junction bases: 12. CDR3 nucleotide sequence: TGTGCCAGCAGCTTATCTGCGCGGGGGGCGCAAGCCGAGCAGTACTTC. Its translation: CASSLSARGAQAEQYF.

J is TRBJ1-2 and V is TRBV30, with 11 bases identical to TRBD1. The CDR3 loop spans 13 amino acids. Germline CDR1 and CDR2: GTSNPN and SVGIG (reference sequence). V lost 5 bases, J lost 9 bases, and 8 bases stayed unmatched. The CDR3 loop is CAWRAGQGVSYTF. Here the CDR3 DNA reads TGTGCCTGGCGCGCGGGACAGGGGGTCAGCTACACCTTC.

V and J are TRBV19 and TRBJ2-1; TRBD2 matches at 8 bases. The V segment lost 1 base and the J segment 8 bases; nucleotides outside the gene matches: 13. Germline CDR1 is LNHDA and CDR2 is SQIVND (reference sequence). The CDR3 length is 17 residues. This CDR3 reads CASSIGSRWLAGDEQFF. The CDR3, as DNA: TGTGCCAGTAGTATAGGCTCCCGGTGGCTAGCGGGTGATGAGCAGTTCTTC.

V usage is TRBV20-1 and J usage is TRBJ1-2; D uncertain. The germline V gene encodes CDR1 DFQATT and CDR2 SNEGSKA (reference sequence). V lost 5 bases, J lost 4 bases, and 8 bases lay in between. There are 11 residues in the CDR3. DNA for the CDR3: TGCAGTGCTGACCGAATCTATGGCTACACCTTC. This encodes CSADRIYGYTF.